This record looks at one TCR beta chain sequence and its context. The germline V gene has CDR1 SGHDT and CDR2 YYEEEE. This CDR3 is 14 amino acids long. The germline V and J ends were trimmed by 2 bases and 0 bases, with 8 bases remaining between them. Profiled with immunoSEQ multiplex PCR; TCRdb holds only in-frame clones, not every one. The sample yields about 660,000 clones, around 87% seen once. The data were taken from a study of shared T cell receptors in the human thymus. Separately, the same data were catalogued under a study of human thymus T cells. That work contributes: Samples came from healthy Finnish infants during open corrective cardiac surgery. The thymus tissue came from resections taken during corrective heart surgery. Seemingly biased V and J gene usage marked thymic and blood repertoires. Unrelated individuals were reported by related research to share highly overlapping thymic repertoires.

The clonotype was recovered from a boy in the first two years of life with a congenital heart defect. Sequencing input: thymocytes. The chain employs TRBV5-6 and TRBJ1-1; D not certain. The chain's CDR3 is CASSFRGMNTEAFF. The CDR3 coding sequence is TGTGCCAGCAGCTTCCGGGGAATGAACACTGAAGCTTTCTTT. Full variable domain (remainder filled in from reference TRBV5-6 and TRBJ1-1): DAGVTQSPTHLIKTRGQQVTLRCSPKSGHDTVSWYQQALGQGPQFIFQYYEEEERQRGNFPDRFSGHQFPNYSSELNVNALLLGDSALYLCASSFRGMNTEAFFGQGTRLTVV.